The 10 T cell receptor beta chains below all came from one sample that was sequenced in a study of regulatory T cells in long-lasting Graves disease (dated by TCRdb to about 2021). The library came from multiplex PCR. For sequencing, an Illumina HiSeq 4000 was employed. To build TCR beta libraries, CDR3 regions were amplified by Arm-PCR using iRepertoire HTBI primers. Using fastp at Q25 and MiXCR, TCRdb reprocessed the public reads and kept productive beta chains. A single entry per CDR3 protein holds the most common genes and DNA from its merged rows. The table for this sample lists 350,000 to 550,000 distinct CDR3 sequences; about 15% of them were counted only once. Over 15% of the sample goes to the ten largest clones. The time point label on this specimen signifies: newly diagnosed GD, antithyroid drugs for less than 3 months. For both TCR sequencing and RNA sequencing, RNA was extracted from PBMCs in TRIzol.

A further study also used this sample, focusing on T cells in Graves' hyperthyroidism and ophthalmopathy.

The sample consisted of peripheral blood mononuclear cells (PBMCs), taken at new diagnosis, from a patient treated with antithyroid drugs. Every receptor here comes from a woman aged 25 to 39 with Graves disease. Donor details come from another sample of the same person, matched by shared clones.

The chain has TRBV19 and TRBJ1-2; D is uncertain. Trimming cost V 3 bases and J 6 bases, with 11 bases left between them. Per germline, CDR1 LNHDA and CDR2 SQIVND (reference sequence). The CDR3 loop spans 13 amino acids. The DNA of the CDR3 is TGTGCCAGTAGTATGGAGGGTCTCGATGGCTACACCTTC. This gives the protein CASSMEGLDGYTF.

The chain combines TRBV24-1 with TRBJ2-3, with TRBD2 matching 7 bases. V gave up 5 bases and J gave up 0 bases; unmatched junction bases: 10. CDR1 and CDR2 from the germline V gene are KGHDR and SFDVKD. There are 17 residues in the CDR3. For the CDR3, the DNA is TGTGCCACCAGTGGCGCCAGACTAGCCCCTAGCACAGATACGCAGTATTTT. This codes for CATSGARLAPSTDTQYF.

The chain joins TRBV19 to TRBJ2-7; D is unclear. This CDR3 comprises 15 residues. The V gene lost 2 bases and the J gene lost 2 bases, with 13 bases spanning the gap. CDR1 is LNHDA, CDR2 SQIVND, per germline (reference sequence). The CDR3: CASSIKTTSTYEQYF. CDR3 DNA sequence: TGTGCCAGTAGTATAAAAACTACGTCAACCTACGAGCAGTACTTC.

This clonotype was recorded many times. This sequence may be a read error, since a much larger clone differs from it by one base. The rearrangement joins TRBV2 to TRBJ2-5; a possible D gene is TRBD1 (6 bases). The CDR3 runs to 16 residues. Germline V gene sequence: CDR1 SNHLY, CDR2 FYNNEI. CDR3 in amino acids: CASRNWGQGGIETRYF. The CDR3 DNA sequence: TGTGCCAGCAGGAACTGGGGGCAGGGTGGTATAGAGACCCGGTACTTC.

This clonotype was counted at least ten times. The CDR3 here is CASGMDMNQPQHF. CDR3 DNA: TGTGCTAGTGGCATGGATATGAATCAGCCCCAGCATTTT. The chain joins TRBV12-5 to TRBJ1-5; D is uncertain. In germline, CDR1 is LGHNT, CDR2 FRNRAP. Trimming pared 6 bases from V and 4 bases from J, leaving 10 bases between. CDR3 length equals 13 residues.

The V gene is TRBV12-3 or TRBV12-4, the J gene TRBJ1-2; perhaps TRBD1 as D (6 bases). The CDR3 is 13 amino acids. Trimming pared 5 bases from V and 6 bases from J, leaving 13 bases between. DNA of the CDR3: TGTGCCAGCAGTCCGGTGGGGGGCGATGGCTACACCTTC. Its translation is CASSPVGGDGYTF.

This clonotype occurred many times. In DNA form, the CDR3 reads TGCGCCAGCAGCTTGGAAGGTGGTACGGGGAAGACCCAGTACTTC. This codes for CASSLEGGTGKTQYF. The chain joins TRBV5-1 to TRBJ2-5; possible D gene TRBD2, 5 bases. Trimming pared 0 bases from V and 6 bases from J, leaving 15 bases between. CDR1 is SGHRS, CDR2 YFSETQ, per germline. The CDR3 contains 15 residues.

Ten or more counts support this clonotype. CDR3 residues: CASSPRGAGTEAFF. The CDR3 DNA follows: TGTGCCAGCAGCCCTCGCGGTGCGGGCACTGAAGCTTTCTTT. This chain links TRBV11-2 with TRBJ1-1; no definite D call. CDR3 length: 14 amino acids. Trimming shortened V by 5 bases and J by 4 bases, and 14 bases separated the two germline ends. The germline V gene encodes CDR1 SGHAT and CDR2 FQNNGV.

This chain connects TRBV9 to TRBJ2-2; 9 positions match TRBD2. The V and J ends lost 1 base and 7 bases, in that order; junction bases with no gene match: 5. The length of the CDR3 is 15 residues. Per the germline V gene, CDR1 is SGDLS and CDR2 is YYNGEE. Here the CDR3 DNA reads TGTGCCAGCAGCGTATCCGCGGGAGGGCTCGGGGAGCTGTTTTTT. It translates to CASSVSAGGLGELFF. Looking up the rest from reference TRBV9 and TRBJ2-2 gives the full variable domain: DSGVTQTPKHLITATGQRVTLRCSPRSGDLSVYWYQQSLDQGLQFLIQYYNGEERAKGNILERFSAQQFPDLHSELNLSSLELGDSALYFCASSVSAGGLGELFFGEGSRLTVL.

The sample holds many counts of this clonotype. The chain has TRBV20-1 and TRBJ2-7; 8 bases align to TRBD1. The ends lost 8 bases at V and 4 bases at J; junction bases unmatched: 13. The CDR3 is 14 amino acids. Germline CDR1 and CDR2: DFQATT and SNEGSKA (reference sequence). CDR3 protein: CSSKQGVFGYEQYF. The CDR3 region has the DNA TGCAGTTCGAAACAGGGGGTGTTTGGTTACGAGCAGTACTTC.